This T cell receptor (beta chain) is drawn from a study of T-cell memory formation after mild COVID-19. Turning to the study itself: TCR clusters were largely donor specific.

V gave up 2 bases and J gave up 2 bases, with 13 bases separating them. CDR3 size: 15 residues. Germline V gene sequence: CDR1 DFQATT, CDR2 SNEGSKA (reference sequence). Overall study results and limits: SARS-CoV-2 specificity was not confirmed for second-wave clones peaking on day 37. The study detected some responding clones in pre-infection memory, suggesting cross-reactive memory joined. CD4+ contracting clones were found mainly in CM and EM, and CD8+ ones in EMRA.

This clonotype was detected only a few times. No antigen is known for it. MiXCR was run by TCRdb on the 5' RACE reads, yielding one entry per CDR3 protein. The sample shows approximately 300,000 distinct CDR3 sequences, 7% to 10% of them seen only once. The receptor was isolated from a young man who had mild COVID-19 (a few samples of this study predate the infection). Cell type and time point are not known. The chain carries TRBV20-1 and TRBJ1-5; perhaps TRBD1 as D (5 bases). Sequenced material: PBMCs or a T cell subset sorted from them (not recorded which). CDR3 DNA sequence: TGCAGTGCTAGACTGTACTGGGACGGCAATCAGCCCCAGCATTTT. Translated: CSARLYWDGNQPQHF.